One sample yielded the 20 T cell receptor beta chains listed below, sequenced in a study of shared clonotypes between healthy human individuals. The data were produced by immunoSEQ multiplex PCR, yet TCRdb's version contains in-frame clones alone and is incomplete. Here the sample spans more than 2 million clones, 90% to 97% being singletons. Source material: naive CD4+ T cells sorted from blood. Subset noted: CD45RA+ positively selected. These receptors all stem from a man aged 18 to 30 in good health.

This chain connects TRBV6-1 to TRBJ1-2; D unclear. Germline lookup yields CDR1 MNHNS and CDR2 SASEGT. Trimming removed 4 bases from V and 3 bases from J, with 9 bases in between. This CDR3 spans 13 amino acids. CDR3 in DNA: TGTGCCAGCAGTGGGTTAGACCACTATGGCTACACCTTC. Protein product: CASSGLDHYGYTF.

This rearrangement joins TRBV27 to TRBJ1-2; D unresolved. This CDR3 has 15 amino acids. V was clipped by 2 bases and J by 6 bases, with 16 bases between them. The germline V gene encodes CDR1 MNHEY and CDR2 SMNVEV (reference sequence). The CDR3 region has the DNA TGTGCCAGCAGTTTAATGAGAAAAGGGATGGATGGCTACACCTTC. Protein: CASSLMRKGMDGYTF.

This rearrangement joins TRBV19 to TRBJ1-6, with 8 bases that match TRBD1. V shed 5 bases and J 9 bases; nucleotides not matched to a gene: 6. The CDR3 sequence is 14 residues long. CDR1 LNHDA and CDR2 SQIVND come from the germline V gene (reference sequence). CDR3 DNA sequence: TGTGCCAGTAGTGAGCAGGGGGCAAGTTCACCCCTCCACTTT. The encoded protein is CASSEQGASSPLHF.

As DNA, the CDR3 is TGCGCCAGCAGCCACTGGACAGGGAACCGAGAGACCCAGTACTTC. This codes for CASSHWTGNRETQYF. The rearrangement links TRBV4-1 to TRBJ2-5; 8 bases match TRBD1. The germline V gene encodes CDR1 MGHRA and CDR2 YSYEKL. This CDR3 has 15 residues. V gave up 3 bases and J gave up 4 bases; unmatched junction bases: 7.

The CDR3 spells CASSKQGYGNTIYF. CDR3 bases: TGTGCCAGTAGTAAACAGGGGTACGGAAACACCATATATTTT. The J gene is TRBJ1-3, the V gene TRBV19, with TRBD1 matching 7 bases. The CDR3 has 14 residues. In germline, CDR1 is LNHDA, CDR2 SQIVND (reference sequence). The V gene end was trimmed by 4 bases and the J gene end by 4 bases; junction bases not matched to a gene: 4.

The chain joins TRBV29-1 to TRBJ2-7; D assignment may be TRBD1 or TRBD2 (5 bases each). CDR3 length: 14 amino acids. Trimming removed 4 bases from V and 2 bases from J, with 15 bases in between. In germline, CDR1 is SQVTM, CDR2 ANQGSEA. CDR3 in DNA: TGCAGCGTTGCCAGCCCCTTGGGGGCCTACGAGCAGTACTTC. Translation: CSVASPLGAYEQYF.

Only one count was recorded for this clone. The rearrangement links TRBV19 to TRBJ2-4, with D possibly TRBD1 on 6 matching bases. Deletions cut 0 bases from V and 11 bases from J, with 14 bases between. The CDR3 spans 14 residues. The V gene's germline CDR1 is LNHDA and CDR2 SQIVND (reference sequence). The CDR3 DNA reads TGTGCCAGTAGTATAGAGGAAGACAGGCGGCTTCAGTACTTC. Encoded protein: CASSIEEDRRLQYF.

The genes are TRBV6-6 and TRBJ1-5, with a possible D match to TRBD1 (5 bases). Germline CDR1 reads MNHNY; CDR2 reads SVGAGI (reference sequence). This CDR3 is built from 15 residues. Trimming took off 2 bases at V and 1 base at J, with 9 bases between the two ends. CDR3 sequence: CASSYLGDSNQPQHF. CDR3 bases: TGTGCCAGCAGTTACCTGGGGGACAGCAATCAGCCCCAGCATTTT.

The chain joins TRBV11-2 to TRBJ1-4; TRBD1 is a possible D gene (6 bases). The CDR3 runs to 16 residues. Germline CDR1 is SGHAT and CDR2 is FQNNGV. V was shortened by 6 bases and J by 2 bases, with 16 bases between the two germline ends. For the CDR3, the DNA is TGTGCCAGCAGTCCCTTTGGGGGCTACACTAATGAAAAACTGTTTTTT. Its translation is CASSPFGGYTNEKLFF.

CDR3 amino acids: CASSLNPASYGYTF. The CDR3 nucleotides read TGTGCCAGCAGCTTAAATCCCGCCAGCTATGGCTACACCTTC. The genes are TRBV7-2 and TRBJ1-2; unclear D gene. The CDR3 has 14 residues. The germline V and J ends were trimmed by 2 bases and 4 bases, with 11 bases remaining between them. Germline assignment: CDR1 SGHTA and CDR2 FQGNSA.

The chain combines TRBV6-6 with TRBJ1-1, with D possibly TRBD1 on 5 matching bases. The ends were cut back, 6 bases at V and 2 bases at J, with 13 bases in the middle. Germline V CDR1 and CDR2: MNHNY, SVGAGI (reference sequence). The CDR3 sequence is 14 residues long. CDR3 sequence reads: CASSKRQINTEAFF. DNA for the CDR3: TGTGCCAGCAGCAAAAGACAGATCAACACTGAAGCTTTCTTT.

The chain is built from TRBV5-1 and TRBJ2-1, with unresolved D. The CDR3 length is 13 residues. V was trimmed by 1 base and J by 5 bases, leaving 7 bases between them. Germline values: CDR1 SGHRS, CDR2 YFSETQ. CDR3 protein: CASSLTSNNEQFF. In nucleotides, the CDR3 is TGCGCCAGCAGCTTGACGTCCAACAATGAGCAGTTCTTC.

The CDR3 reads CASERDRVISYEQYF. CDR3 nucleotides: TGTGCCAGCGAACGGGACAGGGTAATCTCCTACGAGCAGTACTTC. The rearrangement uses TRBV14 and TRBJ2-7; 9 positions match TRBD1. CDR1 SGHDN and CDR2 FVKESK come from the germline V gene. The CDR3 is 15 amino acids. V gave up 8 bases and J gave up 0 bases; unmatched junction bases: 8. The entire variable domain, with the rest obtained from reference TRBV14 and TRBJ2-7, is as follows: EAGVTQFPSHSVIEKGQTVTLRCDPISGHDNLYWYRRVMGKEIKFLLHFVKESKQDESGMPNNRFLAERTGGTYSTLKVQPAELEDSGVYFCASERDRVISYEQYFGPGTRLTVT.

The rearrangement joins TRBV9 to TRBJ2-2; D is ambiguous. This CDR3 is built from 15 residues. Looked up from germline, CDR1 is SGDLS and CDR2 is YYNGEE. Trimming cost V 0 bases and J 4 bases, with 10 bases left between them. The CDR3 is CASSVATEITGELFF. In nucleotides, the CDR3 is TGTGCCAGCAGCGTAGCTACAGAGATCACCGGGGAGCTGTTTTTT.

DNA for the CDR3: TGCGCCAGCAGCCCAAGGACAGGTTCTATCTACTATGGCTACACCTTC. Its translation is CASSPRTGSIYYGYTF. The J gene is TRBJ1-2, the V gene TRBV5-1, with TRBD1 identical over 7 bases. Germline V gene sequence: CDR1 SGHRS, CDR2 YFSETQ. V lost 4 bases, J lost 3 bases, and 12 bases stayed unmatched. This CDR3 comprises 16 residues. The full variable domain, its missing parts supplied by reference TRBV5-1 and TRBJ1-2, is KAGVTQTPRYLIKTRGQQVTLSCSPISGHRSVSWYQQTPGQGLQFLFEYFSETQRNKGNFPGRFSGRQFSNSRSEMNVSTLELGDSALYLCASSPRTGSIYYGYTFGSGTRLTVV.

The CDR3 loop is CASSFFAQAFF. In DNA, the CDR3 is TGTGCCAGCAGTTTTTTTGCCCAAGCTTTCTTT. This chain joins TRBV28 and TRBJ1-1, with D unclear. From germline, CDR1 is MDHEN and CDR2 SYDVKM. CDR3 length equals 11 residues. Between the trimmed V and J ends, which lost 3 bases and 9 bases, there was a span of 8 bases.

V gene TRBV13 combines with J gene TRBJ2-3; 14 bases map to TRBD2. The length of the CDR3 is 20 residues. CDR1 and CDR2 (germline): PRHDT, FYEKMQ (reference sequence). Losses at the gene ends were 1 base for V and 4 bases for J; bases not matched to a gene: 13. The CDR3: CASSLVPWTSGRREADTQYF. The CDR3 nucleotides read TGTGCCAGCAGCTTAGTGCCCTGGACTAGCGGGAGGCGGGAGGCAGATACGCAGTATTTT.

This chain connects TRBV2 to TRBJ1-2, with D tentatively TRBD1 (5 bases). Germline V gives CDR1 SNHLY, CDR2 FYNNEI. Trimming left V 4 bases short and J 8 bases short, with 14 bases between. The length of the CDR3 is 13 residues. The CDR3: CASSGQQVEGYTF. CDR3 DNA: TGTGCCAGCAGTGGGCAACAGGTAGAGGGCTACACCTTC.

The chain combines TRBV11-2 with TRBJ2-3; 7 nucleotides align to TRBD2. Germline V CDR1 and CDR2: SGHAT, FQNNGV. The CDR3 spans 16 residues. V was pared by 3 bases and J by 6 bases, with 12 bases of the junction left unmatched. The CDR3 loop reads CASSLRSGTGWDTQYF. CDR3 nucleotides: TGTGCCAGCAGCTTGAGGAGCGGGACCGGCTGGGATACGCAGTATTTT.

DNA of the CDR3: TGCGCCAGCAGCCTTGGACTAGCGGGAGGGGTGGCAGATACGCAGTATTTT. It translates to CASSLGLAGGVADTQYF. The V gene is TRBV5-1, the J gene TRBJ2-3; 15 bases fit TRBD2. Germline V CDR1 and CDR2: SGHRS, YFSETQ. Germline trimming cut 4 bases from V and 4 bases from J; bases unmatched to any gene: 7. The CDR3 totals 17 residues. Looking up the rest from reference TRBV5-1 and TRBJ2-3 gives the full variable domain: KAGVTQTPRYLIKTRGQQVTLSCSPISGHRSVSWYQQTPGQGLQFLFEYFSETQRNKGNFPGRFSGRQFSNSRSEMNVSTLELGDSALYLCASSLGLAGGVADTQYFGPGTRLTVL.